This is a list of T cell receptor beta chains from one sample in a study of blood T cell repertoires in COVID-19. TCRdb's table, derived via immunoSEQ multiplex PCR, lists solely in-frame clones and lacks some. The data contain a few hundred thousand clones, about 90% of them singletons. The sample comprised peripheral blood. The receptors stem from a young woman with COVID-19, enrolled during active disease. Both conserved end residues are part of each CDR3. The D gene is left open where the match is weak. The size field is filled for only some rows; it gives once, few, many or a size class.

TRBV21-1	TRBJ2-7	.	few	CASSGRTGDYEQYF	TGTGCCAGCAGCGGAAGGACAGGGGACTACGAGCAGTACTTC
TRBV7-2	TRBJ2-5	TRBD2	.	CASSRGGGETQYF	TGTGCCAGCAGCCGCGGGGGGGGTGAGACCCAGTACTTC
TRBV10-2	TRBJ1-1	TRBD1	once	CASKTGQGATEAFF	TGCGCCAGCAAAACGGGACAGGGGGCCACTGAAGCTTTCTTT
TRBV5-1	TRBJ1-5	.	.	CASSLEAGVQPQHF	TGCGCCAGCAGCTTGGAGGCAGGGGTACAGCCCCAGCATTTT
TRBV27	TRBJ2-7	.	few	CASSLSPNTYEQYF	TGTGCCAGCAGCCTATCCCCTAATACTTACGAGCAGTACTTC
TRBV11-2	TRBJ1-2	TRBD1	.	CASSLTRQGNYGYTF	TGTGCCAGCAGCTTAACCCGACAGGGTAACTATGGCTACACCTTC
TRBV29-1	TRBJ2-4	TRBD2	.	CSVEPGGRDIQYF	TGCAGCGTTGAGCCGGGGGGGCGGGACATTCAGTACTTC
TRBV7-9	TRBJ1-6	TRBD1	.	CASSRTGDSYNSPLHF	TGTGCCAGCAGCCGGACAGGAGACTCCTATAATTCACCCCTCCACTTT
TRBV6-5	TRBJ1-4	.	.	CASTAGDIVEKLFF	TGTGCCAGCACAGCAGGGGATATCGTTGAAAAACTGTTTTTT
TRBV6-5	TRBJ2-7	.	.	CASSQFTGGEQYF	TGTGCCAGCAGTCAATTCACCGGGGGAGAGCAGTACTTC
TRBV6-2/TRBV6-3	TRBJ1-2	.	few	CASSYGGGYTF	TGTGCCAGCAGTTACGGCGGTGGCTACACCTTC
TRBV4-1	TRBJ1-2	.	.	CASSQGHDQGYGYTF	TGCGCCAGCAGCCAGGGACACGACCAGGGGTATGGCTACACCTTC
TRBV2	TRBJ2-3	.	.	CASSERRVAVSTDTQYF	TGTGCCAGCAGTGAACGGCGGGTAGCGGTTAGCACAGATACACAGTATTTT
TRBV11-2	TRBJ2-3	.	.	CASRVLSTDTQYF	TGTGCCAGCCGGGTACTTAGCACAGATACGCAGTATTTT
TRBV3-1/TRBV3-2	TRBJ2-1	TRBD2	.	CASSQGGRNEQFF	TGTGCCAGCAGCCAAGGCGGGAGAAATGAGCAGTTCTTC
TRBV6-2/TRBV6-3	TRBJ1-2	.	.	CASSSVGQSYGYTF	TGTGCCAGCAGTTCGGTTGGACAGTCGTATGGCTACACCTTC
TRBV5-1	TRBJ2-2	.	.	CASSLEAGTNTGELFF	TGCGCCAGCAGCTTGGAAGCAGGCACGAACACCGGGGAGCTGTTTTTT
TRBV20-1	TRBJ2-3	.	.	CSASLRAGRDTQYF	TGCAGTGCTAGTCTCCGGGCAGGGAGGGATACGCAGTATTTT
TRBV5-1	TRBJ1-2	.	.	CASSPSSTVIGYTF	TGCGCCAGCAGCCCGAGCTCGACAGTTATTGGCTACACCTTC
TRBV5-4	TRBJ2-2	.	.	CASSLSYTGELFF	TGTGCCAGCAGCTTGTCGTACACCGGGGAGCTGTTTTTT
TRBV19	TRBJ2-1	.	.	CASSLHPPSAEQFF	TGTGCCAGTAGTCTTCATCCCCCTAGCGCTGAGCAGTTCTTC
TRBV18	TRBJ1-3	.	.	CASSQPELSGNTIYF	TGTGCCAGCTCACAGCCGGAGCTTAGTGGAAACACCATATATTTT
TRBV28	TRBJ2-7	TRBD1	.	CASSQPGQGYEQYF	TGTGCCAGCAGTCAACCGGGACAGGGCTACGAGCAGTACTTC
TRBV30	TRBJ1-4	.	.	CAWSGNCEKLFF	TGTGCCTGGAGTGGCAACTGTGAAAAACTGTTTTTT
TRBV19	TRBJ1-4	.	.	CASSPAYRIRNEKLFF	TGTGCCAGTAGTCCGGCCTACAGAATCCGAAATGAAAAACTGTTTTTT
TRBV4-3	TRBJ2-5	.	.	CASSQVPGMETQYF	TGCGCCAGCAGCCAAGTTCCGGGGATGGAGACCCAGTACTTC
TRBV6-5	TRBJ2-7	.	.	CASSYSALGAYEQYF	TGTGCCAGCAGTTACTCGGCGCTGGGAGCCTACGAGCAGTACTTC
TRBV2	TRBJ1-1	.	.	CASRLRGGTEAFF	TGTGCCAGCAGACTACGGGGTGGCACTGAAGCTTTCTTT
TRBV25-1	TRBJ1-2	TRBD1	.	CASSPRTGIFDGYTF	TGTGCCAGCAGCCCAAGGACAGGGATCTTCGATGGCTACACCTTC
TRBV27	TRBJ2-1	TRBD2	.	CASSPAGGVGRGYNEQFF	TGTGCCAGCAGTCCAGCGGGAGGCGTGGGTAGAGGGTACAATGAGCAGTTCTTC
TRBV7-9	TRBJ2-1	.	.	CASSPQGLGQFF	TGTGCCAGCAGCCCTCAGGGATTAGGGCAGTTCTTC
TRBV15	TRBJ1-5	.	.	CATSRDRGMDQPQHF	TGTGCCACCAGCAGAGATCGGGGTATGGATCAGCCCCAGCATTTT
TRBV27	TRBJ1-2	TRBD1	.	CASSTRTGGYGYTF	TGTGCCAGCAGTACGCGGACAGGGGGCTATGGCTACACCTTC
TRBV6-5	TRBJ2-2	.	.	CASSYSRGTGELFF	TGTGCCAGCAGTTACTCAAGGGGCACCGGGGAGCTGTTTTTT
TRBV3-1/TRBV3-2	TRBJ2-1	TRBD2	.	CASSNTGTRGNEQFF	TGTGCCAGCAGCAACACCGGGACTAGAGGCAATGAGCAGTTCTTC
TRBV3-1/TRBV3-2	TRBJ2-7	TRBD2	once	CASSQEGLAGDEQYF	TGTGCCAGCAGCCAAGAGGGACTAGCGGGGGACGAGCAGTACTTC
TRBV7-7	TRBJ2-1	TRBD2	few	CASSLEGGGRAPYNEQFF	TGTGCTAGCAGCTTAGAGGGTGGCGGGAGGGCCCCCTACAATGAGCAGTTCTTC
TRBV19	TRBJ1-2	TRBD1	once	CASSTLTGGYGYTF	TGTGCCAGTAGTACCCTGACAGGGGGCTATGGCTACACCTTC
TRBV28	TRBJ2-1	TRBD2	.	CASSARAGRSYNEQFF	TGTGCCAGCAGTGCCCGAGCGGGGCGATCCTACAATGAGCAGTTCTTC
TRBV7-2	TRBJ2-7	.	.	CASSPRPRDEQYF	TGTGCCAGCAGCCCGCGCCCACGCGACGAGCAGTACTTC
TRBV27	TRBJ1-1	.	.	CASSLSARTEAFF	TGTGCCAGCAGTTTATCCGCCAGAACCGAAGCTTTCTTT
TRBV28	TRBJ2-7	.	.	CASSFPGQYYEQYF	TGTGCCAGCAGTTTCCCGGGACAATACTACGAGCAGTACTTC
TRBV29-1	TRBJ2-1	TRBD2	few	CSVEGLAGDNEQFF	TGCAGCGTTGAGGGACTAGCGGGGGACAATGAGCAGTTCTTC
TRBV7-9	TRBJ2-7	.	once	CASSLGGLVEQYF	TGTGCCAGCAGCTTAGGGGGACTGGTGGAGCAGTACTTC
TRBV27	TRBJ2-4	.	.	CASSPTGTNLAKNIQYF	TGTGCCAGCAGTCCAACAGGGACTAATTTAGCCAAAAACATTCAGTACTTC
TRBV10-1	TRBJ2-3	TRBD2	few	CASSESAGGRSTDTQYF	TGCGCCAGCAGTGAGTCGGCCGGCGGGAGGTCCACAGATACGCAGTATTTT
TRBV19	TRBJ1-5	.	once	CASSARPGTPSTPQHF	TGTGCCAGTAGTGCTCGACCCGGGACACCCTCGACGCCCCAGCATTTT
TRBV5-1	TRBJ2-3	.	once	CASSSPWRDEVTDTQYF	TGCGCCAGCAGCTCACCGTGGCGGGATGAGGTAACAGATACGCAGTATTTT
TRBV7-2	TRBJ2-3	TRBD1	.	CASSLAVQDREIARNTDTQYF	TGTGCCAGCAGCTTAGCCGTACAAGACAGGGAGATAGCGCGGAACACAGATACGCAGTATTTT
TRBV4-3	TRBJ1-1	.	.	CASSQDGRGGTEAFF	TGCGCCAGCAGCCAAGATGGACGTGGGGGGACTGAAGCTTTCTTT
TRBV7-9	TRBJ1-3	TRBD1	few	CASSPAGTGSGNTIYF	TGTGCCAGCAGCCCGGCCGGGACAGGGTCCGGAAACACCATATATTTT